This note documents a single T cell receptor beta chain sequence. Its antigen is not yet known. No per-base quality is available; no much larger clone lies one base away. The receptor library was made with the immunoSEQ multiplex PCR assay. For TCR sequencing, RNA was extracted from every sample and reverse transcribed into cDNA to serve as template. First-strand cDNA was synthesized using SuperScript III with a 2:1 mix of oligo-dT and random hexamers. A synthetic immune receptor repertoire was used to gauge amplification bias, and whatever bias remained was removed computationally. The study's own analysis went as follows. Raw reads were preprocessed to remove errors, and CDR3 was defined by IMGT conventions from the conserved cysteine to phenylalanine. To get clonality, Shannon entropy was normalized by log2 of the number of productive unique TCRs and the result was subtracted from 1. Scalp TCRbeta sequences were cross-referenced with sorted blood CD4 and CD8 repertoires so that the CD4 or CD8 identity of scalp clones could be inferred. This immuneACCESS table, as held by TCRdb, lists in-frame sequences with V and J called but not all clones. Of the missing ones, under half trace to an unresolved V gene in checked studies; the others have no known cause. V and J calls plus clone size are reproduced from that table; the DNA served to infer D and trimming. The sample records some 200,000 clones, approximately 60% of which are singletons. The ten largest account for about 5.3% of the sample.

The data were taken from a study of CD8+ T cells in alopecia areata (dated 2018 in TCRdb). Looking at the study overall: In both human patients and the C3H/HeJ mouse model, the study applied high-throughput TCRbeta sequencing to look at T cell clonal expansion in alopecia areata. RNA came from the PAXgene miRNA kit for fixed scalp, the miRNeasy kit for PBMCs, and the RNeasy kit for mouse skin. Amplification of TCRbeta CDR3 regions was done by immunoSEQ multiplex PCR using 35 Vbeta forward primers and 13 Jbeta reverse primers. On the human side, TCRbeta sequencing was run on scalp tissue and on sorted CD4+ and CD8+ peripheral blood T cells from healthy controls and from alopecia areata patients with either patchy or totalis/universalis disease. Clonality in the scalp was compared among normal scalp (n=4), patchy alopecia areata scalp (n=8), and alopecia totalis/universalis scalp (n=8). Summary of the overall study and its limitations: Higher clonality and more expanded CD8+ clones were observed in lesional scalp than in normal scalp, particularly in alopecia totalis/universalis, a finding suggestive of antigenic drive. Compared with mice, TCR sequences shared between patients were less clear, possibly partly because of HLA diversity across the patient population. Scalp TCR repertoire analysis is complicated because resident alphabeta T cells in normal human skin are also sequenced, whereas mouse skin is dominated by gammadelta T cells.

PBMCs were separated by density centrifugation and stained for CD3, CD4 and CD8, after which CD4+ and CD8+ T cells were sorted on a FACSAria. Unaffected controls provided scalp biopsies and blood samples. Sequencing input: CD8+ T cells sorted from blood. This sequence originates from a human donor in good health.

DNA sequence: TGCAGCGTCCGCGGGGGGAGCTCCTACGAGCAGTACTTC. Its protein reads: CSVRGGSSYEQYF. Rearrangement joined TRBV29-1 to TRBJ2-7, and 8 bases in between align with TRBD2. The CDR3 starts with the cysteine, ends with the phenylalanine, and has 13 residues. Kept here is only the CDR3 DNA, which spans 39 bases and is read in frame from base 1. Clipping removes 6 bases from V and 0 bases from J, with 4 as the unmatched junction base count. CDR1 and CDR2, per the germline V gene, are SQVTM and ANQGSEA.